This T cell receptor beta chain appears in the sequencing data of a study of blood T cell repertoires in COVID-19. Assay used: immunoSEQ multiplex PCR; TCRdb lists only in-frame clones, some missing. The sample includes about 160,000 clones, 80% to 90% of them seen just once. With V trimmed by 5 bases and J by 2 bases, 9 bases remained unmatched. Germline-derived CDR1 and CDR2 are MNHEY and SVGEGT. The CDR3 has 15 amino acids. A single count supports this clone. The sample was peripheral blood. This rearrangement joins TRBV6-2 or TRBV6-3 to TRBJ2-7; TRBD1 matches at 7 bases. This clonotype was obtained from a man aged 18 to 30 with COVID-19, enrolled during active disease. The CDR3 DNA reads TGTGCCAGCAGTGACCGGGACAGTAAGACCTACGAGCAGTACTTC. It codes for CASSDRDSKTYEQYF.